These 26 T cell receptor beta chains were sequenced from one sample in a study of cytomegalovirus exposure and HLA in healthy donors. Generated by immunoSEQ multiplex PCR, the TCRdb table keeps only in-frame clones and is missing some. The table lists under 300,000 clones, around 86% of them singletons, with over 0.95% in the top ten. Sequences were obtained from PBMCs. The origin of the receptors is a young woman in good health and CMV-seropositive.

The chain uses TRBV11-2 and TRBJ2-2; TRBD1 agrees at 10 bases. Germline-derived CDR1 and CDR2 are SGHAT and FQNNGV. CDR3 length: 17 amino acids. Trimming took 5 bases from V and 4 from J; bases not matched to a gene: 10. CDR3 bases: TGTGCCAGCAGCCCCGTTGGGGACAGGGGTCCCACCGGGGAGCTGTTTTTT. It is translated as CASSPVGDRGPTGELFF.

The chain uses TRBV7-9 and TRBJ2-3; tentative D call: TRBD2 (5 bases). Germline V gene lookup returns CDR1 SEHNR and CDR2 FQNEAQ (reference sequence). The V and J ends lost 8 bases and 6 bases respectively, with 18 bases between them. CDR3 length: 14 residues. CDR3 sequence (DNA): TGTGCCAGCGCTCGGGATGGGGTAGCGGATACGCAGTATTTT. This gives the protein CASARDGVADTQYF.

This sequence joins TRBV6-6 and TRBJ1-4; 8 nucleotides align to TRBD1. The germline CDR1 and CDR2 sequences are MNHNY and SVGAGI (reference sequence). Losses at the gene ends were 0 bases for V and 12 bases for J; bases not matched to a gene: 6. The CDR3 runs 14 residues. The CDR3 here is CASSYSGGQGQLFF. The CDR3 nucleotides read TGTGCCAGCAGTTACTCTGGAGGACAGGGCCAACTGTTTTTT.

This clone was observed a few times. The gene calls are TRBV2 and TRBJ1-2, with no clear D. V lost 4 bases to trimming and J lost 8 bases, with 8 bases between them. The CDR3 length is 11 residues. Germline V gene data show CDR1 as SNHLY and CDR2 as FYNNEI. The CDR3 DNA reads TGTGCCAGCAGTGCAAGTAGAGGCTACACCTTC. Residues: CASSASRGYTF.

This chain joins TRBV6-6 and TRBJ1-5; D remains ambiguous. The CDR3 extends over 14 amino acids. Germline V gene sequence: CDR1 MNHNY, CDR2 SVGAGI (reference sequence). V was pared by 4 bases and J by 7 bases, with 14 bases between. CDR3 sequence (DNA): TGTGCCAGCAGTTTCACTCCCACGGTGCAGCCCCAGCATTTT. Encoded protein: CASSFTPTVQPQHF.

In this sample, this clone turned up once. The chain uses TRBV20-1 and TRBJ2-1; a possible D gene is TRBD2 (6 bases). This CDR3 comprises 11 residues. Trimming took off 6 bases at V and 7 bases at J, with 10 bases between the two ends. Germline lookup yields CDR1 DFQATT and CDR2 SNEGSKA (reference sequence). The chain's CDR3 is CSAGGLNEQFF. In DNA, the CDR3 is TGCAGTGCCGGTGGACTAAATGAGCAGTTCTTC.

This rearrangement joins TRBV7-6 to TRBJ1-1; the D is unclear. The CDR3 has 13 amino acids. The germline V and J ends were trimmed by 5 bases and 1 base, with 8 bases remaining between them. Germline CDR1 and CDR2: SGHVS and FNYEAQ. The CDR3 here is CASSRNSNTEAFF. The CDR3 DNA is TGTGCCAGCAGCCGTAACTCGAACACTGAAGCTTTCTTT.

The gene calls are TRBV2 and TRBJ2-7, with a tentative D call TRBD2 (6 bases). This CDR3 is built from 14 residues. Trimming removed 2 bases from V and 3 bases from J, with 11 bases in between. Germline V gene sequence: CDR1 SNHLY, CDR2 FYNNEI. The CDR3 is CASSERAGYYEQYF. DNA of the CDR3: TGTGCCAGCAGTGAAAGGGCGGGGTACTACGAGCAGTACTTC.

V usage is TRBV4-1 and J usage is TRBJ2-1; TRBD2 agrees at 14 bases. Trimming at V came to 4 bases and at J to 0 bases, leaving 8 bases not matched to a gene. The CDR3 consists of 19 residues. Germline CDR1 reads MGHRA; CDR2 reads YSYEKL. CDR3: CASSRGLAGGESSYNEQFF. Written as DNA, the CDR3 is TGCGCCAGCAGCCGAGGACTAGCGGGAGGCGAAAGCTCCTACAATGAGCAGTTCTTC.

This sequence joins TRBV7-6 and TRBJ2-7; tentative D call: TRBD2 (6 bases). The germline V and J ends were trimmed by 1 base and 7 bases, with 14 bases remaining between them. The CDR3 covers 14 residues. Germline V lookup: CDR1 SGHVS, CDR2 FNYEAQ. The CDR3 spells CASSLEDLGREQYF. The CDR3 nucleotides read TGTGCCAGCAGCTTAGAGGATCTGGGGAGGGAGCAGTACTTC.

The rearrangement joins TRBV5-4 to TRBJ2-2; 10 nucleotides line up with TRBD2. The junction had 4 bases not matched to a gene; V was cut back by 1 base and J by 7 bases. There are 15 residues in the CDR3. CDR1 is SGHNT, CDR2 YYREEE, per germline (reference sequence). DNA for the CDR3: TGTGCCAGCAGCTTGACTAGCGGGACAAACGGGGAGCTGTTTTTT. Its translation: CASSLTSGTNGELFF.

The J gene is TRBJ2-3, the V gene TRBV7-2; TRBD2 matches at 9 bases. There are 16 residues in the CDR3. Germline CDR1 reads SGHTA; CDR2 reads FQGNSA. The V and J ends lost 1 base and 7 bases, in that order; junction bases with no gene match: 9. The CDR3 protein is CASSLGGVTSGYTQYF. The CDR3 DNA reads TGTGCCAGCAGCTTAGGGGGGGTGACTAGCGGATATACGCAGTATTTT.

The chain joins TRBV11-2 to TRBJ1-1; perhaps TRBD1 as D (6 bases). Germline CDR1 SGHAT, CDR2 FQNNGV. V lost 4 bases to trimming and J lost 4 bases, with 10 bases between them. This CDR3 region has 13 residues. CDR3 sequence reads: CASSYGQSTEAFF. DNA of the CDR3: TGTGCCAGCAGCTACGGACAGAGCACTGAAGCTTTCTTT. Full variable domain (missing parts from reference TRBV11-2 and TRBJ1-1): EAGVAQSPRYKIIEKRQSVAFWCNPISGHATLYWYQQILGQGPKLLIQFQNNGVVDDSQLPKDRFSAERLKGVDSTLKIQPAKLEDSAVYLCASSYGQSTEAFFGQGTRLTVV.

V gene TRBV28 combines with J gene TRBJ2-7, with D possibly being TRBD2 (7 bases). CDR3 length: 14 amino acids. Germline V gene lookup returns CDR1 MDHEN and CDR2 SYDVKM. Trimming took off 10 bases at V and 3 bases at J, with 19 bases between the two ends. The DNA for the CDR3 is TGTGCCATTACACCGGGGGGCCCCGACTACGAGCAGTACTTC. As protein: CAITPGGPDYEQYF.

J is TRBJ1-1 and V is TRBV7-9; D might be TRBD1 (5 bases). Germline CDR1 SEHNR, CDR2 FQNEAQ (reference sequence). V was cut by 1 base and J by 7 bases, with 16 bases left in between. CDR3 length: 15 amino acids. CDR3 nucleotide sequence: TGTGCCAGCAGCTTAGTAGGGGCAACAGTAGGTGAAGCTTTCTTT. Amino acid sequence: CASSLVGATVGEAFF.

This clone was seen only a few times. The chain employs TRBV4-1 and TRBJ2-7; 8 nucleotides agree with TRBD2. Germline trimming cut 4 bases from V and 2 bases from J; bases unmatched to any gene: 4. The length of the CDR3 is 14 residues. Germline V CDR1 and CDR2: MGHRA, YSYEKL. The CDR3 sequence: CASSLPGLAYEQYF. CDR3 nucleotide sequence: TGCGCCAGCAGCCTCCCGGGACTAGCCTACGAGCAGTACTTC.

The chain couples TRBV11-3 to TRBJ2-7, with D tentatively TRBD1 (5 bases). The V end was cut by 4 bases, the J end by 2 bases, with 30 bases between. Germline V gene sequence: CDR1 SGHNT, CDR2 YENEEA. This CDR3 contains 20 residues. This CDR3 reads CASSSQQWGRPPGSTYEQYF. CDR3 in DNA: TGTGCCAGCAGCTCACAACAATGGGGCCGTCCCCCAGGTTCTACCTACGAGCAGTACTTC. Filled out from reference TRBV11-3 and TRBJ2-7, the complete variable domain reads EAGVVQSPRYKIIEKKQPVAFWCNPISGHNTLYWYLQNLGQGPELLIRYENEEAVDDSQLPKDRFSAERLKGVDSTLKIQPAELGDSAVYLCASSSQQWGRPPGSTYEQYFGPGTRLTVT.

The chain links TRBV6-5 to TRBJ2-5; possibly TRBD2 for D (6 bases). This CDR3 comprises 14 residues. The germline gives CDR1 MNHEY, CDR2 SVGAGI. Trimming removed 5 bases from V and 7 bases from J, with 17 bases in between. CDR3 sequence (DNA): TGTGCCAGCAGTCTCGACTTCCTGGGGGGGACCCAGTACTTC. Its translation is CASSLDFLGGTQYF.

V gene TRBV28 combines with J gene TRBJ2-2; D might be TRBD2 (6 bases). Per the germline V gene, CDR1 is MDHEN and CDR2 is SYDVKM. Trimming took off 1 base at V and 4 bases at J, with 13 bases between the two ends. The CDR3 length is 16 residues. CDR3 in amino acids: CASSLLRGKATGELFF. Written as DNA, the CDR3 is TGTGCCAGCAGTTTATTACGGGGGAAAGCCACCGGGGAGCTGTTTTTT.

This clone appeared a single time. V usage is TRBV25-1 and J usage is TRBJ2-6, with 8 nucleotides matching TRBD1. The germline V gene has CDR1 MGHDK and CDR2 SYGVNS. The CDR3 contains 17 residues. Trimming cost V 0 bases and J 2 bases; bases outside gene matches: 3. The CDR3 spells CASSEYGRGPGANVLTF. The CDR3 nucleotides are TGTGCCAGCAGTGAATATGGCAGGGGGCCTGGGGCCAACGTCCTGACTTTC. The variable domain in full, completed from reference TRBV25-1 and TRBJ2-6, reads EADIYQTPRYLVIGTGKKITLECSQTMGHDKMYWYQQDPGMELHLIHYSYGVNSTEKGDLSSESTVSRIRTEHFPLTLESARPSHTSQYLCASSEYGRGPGANVLTFGAGSRLTVL.

The chain links TRBV5-1 to TRBJ2-3, with 7 bases lining up with TRBD1. The CDR3 is made up of 16 amino acids. Germline V lookup: CDR1 SGHRS, CDR2 YFSETQ. The junction had 8 bases not matched to a gene; V was cut back by 2 bases and J by 2 bases. The CDR3 DNA sequence: TGCGCCAGCAGCTTAGCGTCAGGGGGTTTCACAGATACGCAGTATTTT. As protein: CASSLASGGFTDTQYF.

The chain recombines TRBV10-1 with TRBJ2-7, with 7 bases that match TRBD2. CDR3 length: 13 residues. After removal of 3 bases from V and 5 bases from J, the junction contained 4 bases not matched to a gene. Germline lookup yields CDR1 WNHNN and CDR2 SYGVQD (reference sequence). The CDR3 sequence: CASSDGGRHEQYF. CDR3 nucleotides: TGCGCCAGCAGTGACGGGGGGAGACACGAGCAGTACTTC.

The rearrangement joins TRBV25-1 to TRBJ2-3; the match to TRBD1 covers 7 bases. CDR3 length: 16 amino acids. Per germline, CDR1 MGHDK and CDR2 SYGVNS. The V segment lost 1 base and the J segment 2 bases; nucleotides outside the gene matches: 6. CDR3 DNA: TGTGCCAGCAGTGAATGGAAGGGACAGAACACAGATACGCAGTATTTT. The encoded protein is CASSEWKGQNTDTQYF.

The chain couples TRBV10-3 to TRBJ2-1; 13 nucleotides agree with TRBD2. Unmatched junction bases numbered 8, after V lost 10 bases and J lost 5 bases. CDR1 ENHRY and CDR2 SYGVKD come from the germline V gene. CDR3 length: 15 residues. CDR3 protein: CATLRTSGSNNEQFF. The DNA of the CDR3 is TGTGCCACCCTCCGGACTAGCGGGAGTAACAATGAGCAGTTCTTC.

The chain carries TRBV6-1 and TRBJ1-4, with D maybe TRBD1 (6 bases). Looked up from germline, CDR1 is MNHNS and CDR2 is SASEGT. The V and J ends lost 6 bases and 8 bases respectively, with 16 bases between them. The CDR3 is made up of 14 amino acids. The CDR3 protein is CASSITGMGEKLFF. Here the CDR3 DNA reads TGTGCCAGCAGCATTACAGGGATGGGCGAAAAACTGTTTTTT.

This clone was seen at least ten times. CDR3 region: CASTPWRVGSYEQYF. The DNA for the CDR3 is TGTGCCAGCACCCCGTGGCGGGTTGGCTCCTACGAGCAGTACTTC. This chain connects TRBV6-1 to TRBJ2-7, with D tentatively TRBD2 (5 bases). Trimming removed 7 bases at V and 0 bases at J, with 16 bases between. CDR3 length equals 15 residues. Per the germline V gene, CDR1 is MNHNS and CDR2 is SASEGT.